This T cell receptor (beta chain) was observed in a study of identical twins. Template switching added a universal primer site, and cDNA bore unique molecular identifiers. TCRdb passed the 5' RACE reads through MiXCR, listing each CDR3 protein once. The table has roughly 250,000 distinct CDR3 sequences, 6.5% to 9% seen once. Germline V gene lookup returns CDR1 SGHVS and CDR2 FQNEAQ. The CDR3 has 16 residues. V was cut by 5 bases and J by 2 bases, with 18 bases left in between. Separately, the same data were catalogued under a study of yellow fever vaccine responses in identical twins. Per that paper: Convergence reportedly seemed to mark part of the twins' vaccine T cell response, with personalization marking the rest.

The chain carries TRBV7-8 and TRBJ2-5; D may be TRBD1 or TRBD2 (5 bases each). This receptor was taken from a woman younger than 35 in good health. Sequencing was carried out using CD8+ T cells sorted from blood. The CDR3 region has the DNA TGTGCCAGCAGCCCCCCTGGATCCTGGGGGCAAGAGACCCAGTACTTC. This encodes CASSPPGSWGQETQYF.